Below, one T cell receptor (beta chain) is given with its context. It lacks a known antigen. No clone much larger than this one lies a single base away; base qualities are absent. Unmatched junction bases come to 7, with V trimmed by 5 bases and J by 5 bases. The CDR3 sequence holds 14 residues, the cysteine and phenylalanine included. Just the 42-base CDR3 DNA is kept, in frame starting at base 1. CDR1 and CDR2 are read off the germline V gene as SGHTA and FQGNSA. Receptors were amplified or captured by the immunoSEQ multiplex PCR assay. The table was pulled from immuneACCESS by TCRdb, which kept in-frame rearrangements only. Such tables lose some clones; where checked, under half of the loss comes from unresolved V genes, and the rest has no known cause. For this sample there are approximately 81,000 clones; over 75% appear just once. 3% to 4.5% of the sample belongs to the ten largest clones. This sample was taken from a study of technical replicates of blood from a handful of donors (dated by TCRdb to about 2017).

The sequencing sample was made of PBMCs. The chain is encoded by TRBV7-2 joined to TRBJ2-3, with 7 middle bases fitting TRBD1. This receptor was obtained from a human donor in good health. Some clones in this sample may be carry-over from other donors' samples. The encoded CDR3 is CASSLLNRGDTQYF. The sequenced DNA: TGTGCCAGCAGCCTCCTTAACAGGGGAGATACGCAGTATTTT.